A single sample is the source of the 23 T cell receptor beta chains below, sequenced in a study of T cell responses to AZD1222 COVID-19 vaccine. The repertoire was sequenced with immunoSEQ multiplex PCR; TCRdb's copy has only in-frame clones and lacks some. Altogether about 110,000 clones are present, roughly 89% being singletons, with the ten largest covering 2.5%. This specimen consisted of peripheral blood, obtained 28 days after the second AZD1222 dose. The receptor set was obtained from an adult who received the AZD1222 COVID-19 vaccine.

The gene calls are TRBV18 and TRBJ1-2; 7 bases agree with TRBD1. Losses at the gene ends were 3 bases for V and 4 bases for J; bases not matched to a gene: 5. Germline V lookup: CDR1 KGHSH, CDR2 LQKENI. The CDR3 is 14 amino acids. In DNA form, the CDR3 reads TGTGCCAGCTCACCCTCCGGGACAGCCTATGGCTACACCTTC. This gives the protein CASSPSGTAYGYTF.

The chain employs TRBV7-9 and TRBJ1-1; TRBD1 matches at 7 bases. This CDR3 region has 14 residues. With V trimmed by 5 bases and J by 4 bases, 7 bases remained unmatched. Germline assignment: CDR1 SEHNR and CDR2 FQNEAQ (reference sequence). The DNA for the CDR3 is TGTGCCAGCAGCCTGACAGGGACGGTCACTGAAGCTTTCTTT. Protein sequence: CASSLTGTVTEAFF. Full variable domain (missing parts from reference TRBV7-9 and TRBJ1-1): DTGVSQNPRHKITKRGQNVTFRCDPISEHNRLYWYRQTLGQGPEFLTYFQNEAQLEKSRLLSDRFSAERPKGSFSTLEIQRTEQGDSAMYLCASSLTGTVTEAFFGQGTRLTVV.

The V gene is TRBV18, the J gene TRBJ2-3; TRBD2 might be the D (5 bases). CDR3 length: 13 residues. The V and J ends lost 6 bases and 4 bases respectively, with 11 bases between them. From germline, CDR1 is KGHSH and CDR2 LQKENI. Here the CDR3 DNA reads TGTGCCAGCTCGACGGGATTAGCAGATACGCAGTATTTT. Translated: CASSTGLADTQYF.

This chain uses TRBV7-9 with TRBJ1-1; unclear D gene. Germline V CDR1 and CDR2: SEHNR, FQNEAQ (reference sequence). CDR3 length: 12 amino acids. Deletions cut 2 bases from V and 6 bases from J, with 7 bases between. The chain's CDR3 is CASSLMRAEAFF. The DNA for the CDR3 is TGTGCCAGCAGCTTAATGAGAGCTGAAGCTTTCTTT. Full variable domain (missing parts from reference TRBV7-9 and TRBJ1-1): DTGVSQNPRHKITKRGQNVTFRCDPISEHNRLYWYRQTLGQGPEFLTYFQNEAQLEKSRLLSDRFSAERPKGSFSTLEIQRTEQGDSAMYLCASSLMRAEAFFGQGTRLTVV.

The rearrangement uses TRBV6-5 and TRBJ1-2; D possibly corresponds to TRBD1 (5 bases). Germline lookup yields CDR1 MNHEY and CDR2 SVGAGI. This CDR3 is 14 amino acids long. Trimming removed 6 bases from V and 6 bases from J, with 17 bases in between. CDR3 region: CASRMDGADNGYTF. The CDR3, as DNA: TGTGCCAGCAGGATGGACGGGGCTGACAATGGCTACACCTTC.

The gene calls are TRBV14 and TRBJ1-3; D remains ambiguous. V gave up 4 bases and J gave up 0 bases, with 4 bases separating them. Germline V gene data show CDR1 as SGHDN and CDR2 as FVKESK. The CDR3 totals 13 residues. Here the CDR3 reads CASSPASGNTIYF. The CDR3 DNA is TGTGCCAGCAGCCCCGCCTCTGGAAACACCATATATTTT.

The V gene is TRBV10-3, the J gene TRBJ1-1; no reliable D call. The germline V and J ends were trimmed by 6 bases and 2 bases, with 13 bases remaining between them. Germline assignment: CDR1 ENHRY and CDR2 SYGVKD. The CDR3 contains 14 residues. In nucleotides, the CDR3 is TGTGCCATCAGACCTACAGTACCCAACACTGAAGCTTTCTTT. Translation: CAIRPTVPNTEAFF.

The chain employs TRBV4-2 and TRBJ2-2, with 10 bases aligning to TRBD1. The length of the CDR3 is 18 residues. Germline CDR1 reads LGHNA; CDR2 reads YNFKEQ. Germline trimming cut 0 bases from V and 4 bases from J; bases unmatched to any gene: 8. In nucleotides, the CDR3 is TGTGCCAGCAGCCAAGAGAACGGACAGGGGGTGGTCACCGGGGAGCTGTTTTTT. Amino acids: CASSQENGQGVVTGELFF.

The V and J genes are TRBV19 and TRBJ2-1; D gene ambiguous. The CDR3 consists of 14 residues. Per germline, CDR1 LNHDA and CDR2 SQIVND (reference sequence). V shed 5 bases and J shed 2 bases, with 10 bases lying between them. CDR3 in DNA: TGTGCCAGTAGTTGGGATGGGGCCTACAATGAGCAGTTCTTC. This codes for CASSWDGAYNEQFF.

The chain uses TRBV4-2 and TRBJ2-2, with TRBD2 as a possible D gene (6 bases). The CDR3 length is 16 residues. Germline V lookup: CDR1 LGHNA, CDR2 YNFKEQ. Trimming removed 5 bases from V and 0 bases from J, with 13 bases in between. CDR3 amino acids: CASSYAGTANTGELFF. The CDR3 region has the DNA TGTGCCAGCAGCTACGCAGGGACTGCGAACACCGGGGAGCTGTTTTTT.

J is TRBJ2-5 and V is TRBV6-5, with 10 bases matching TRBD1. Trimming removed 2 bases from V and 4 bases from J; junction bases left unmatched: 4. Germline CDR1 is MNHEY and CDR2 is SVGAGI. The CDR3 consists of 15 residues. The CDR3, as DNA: TGTGCCAGCAGTTACGACAGGGGGCTATTAGAGACCCAGTACTTC. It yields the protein CASSYDRGLLETQYF.

The CDR3 region has the DNA TGTGCCTGGAGTGCAGGGGGAGGGGACTATGGCTACACCTTC. Encoded protein: CAWSAGGGDYGYTF. The V and J genes are TRBV30 and TRBJ1-2, with TRBD1 identical over 7 bases. This CDR3 region has 14 residues. Germline V CDR1 and CDR2: GTSNPN, SVGIG (reference sequence). Germline trimming cut 1 base from V and 3 bases from J; bases unmatched to any gene: 5.

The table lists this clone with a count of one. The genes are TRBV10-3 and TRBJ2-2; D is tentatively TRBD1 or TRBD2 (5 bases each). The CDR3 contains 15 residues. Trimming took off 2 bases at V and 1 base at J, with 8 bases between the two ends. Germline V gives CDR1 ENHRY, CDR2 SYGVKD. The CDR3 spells CAISEPGRNTGELFF. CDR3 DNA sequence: TGTGCCATCAGTGAGCCAGGGAGGAACACCGGGGAGCTGTTTTTT.

The CDR3 region has the DNA TGTGCCAGCAGTTACAGGACAGGGATAGAGACCCAGTACTTC. It encodes CASSYRTGIETQYF. This chain connects TRBV9 to TRBJ2-5; 8 positions agree with TRBD1. Germline trimming cut 5 bases from V and 4 bases from J; bases unmatched to any gene: 7. Germline V gene sequence: CDR1 SGDLS, CDR2 YYNGEE. This CDR3 comprises 14 residues. Combining the CDR3 with reference TRBV9 and TRBJ2-5 gives the whole variable domain DSGVTQTPKHLITATGQRVTLRCSPRSGDLSVYWYQQSLDQGLQFLIQYYNGEERAKGNILERFSAQQFPDLHSELNLSSLELGDSALYFCASSYRTGIETQYFGPGTRLLVL.

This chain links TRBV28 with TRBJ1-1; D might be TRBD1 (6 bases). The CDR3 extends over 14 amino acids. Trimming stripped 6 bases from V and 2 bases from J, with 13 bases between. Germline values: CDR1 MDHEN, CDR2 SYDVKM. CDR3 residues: CASRAGQRNTEAFF. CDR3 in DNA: TGTGCCAGCAGGGCAGGACAGAGAAACACTGAAGCTTTCTTT.

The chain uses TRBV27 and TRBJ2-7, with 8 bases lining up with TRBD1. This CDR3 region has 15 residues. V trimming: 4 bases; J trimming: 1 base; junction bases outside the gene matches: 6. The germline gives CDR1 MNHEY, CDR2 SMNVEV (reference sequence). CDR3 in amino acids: CASSSLGQGSYEQYF. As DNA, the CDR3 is TGTGCCAGCAGTTCCTTAGGACAGGGATCCTACGAGCAGTACTTC.

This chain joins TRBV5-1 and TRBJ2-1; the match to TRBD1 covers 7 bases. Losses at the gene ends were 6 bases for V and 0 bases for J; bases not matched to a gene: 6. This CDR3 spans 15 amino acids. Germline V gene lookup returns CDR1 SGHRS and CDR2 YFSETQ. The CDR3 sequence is CASTATGPSYNEQFF. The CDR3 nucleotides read TGCGCCAGCACCGCGACAGGGCCCTCCTACAATGAGCAGTTCTTC.

The CDR3 protein is CASSFKGAFQETQYF. The CDR3 bases are TGTGCCAGCAGCTTTAAGGGGGCATTCCAAGAGACCCAGTACTTC. The rearrangement joins TRBV28 to TRBJ2-5; 7 nucleotides agree with TRBD1. Germline-derived CDR1 and CDR2 are MDHEN and SYDVKM. With V trimmed by 6 bases and J by 1 base, 8 bases remained unmatched. The CDR3 has 15 amino acids. The complete variable domain, with remaining parts taken from reference TRBV28 and TRBJ2-5, reads DVKVTQSSRYLVKRTGEKVFLECVQDMDHENMFWYRQDPGLGLRLIYFSYDVKMKEKGDIPEGYSVSREKKERFSLILESASTNQTSMYLCASSFKGAFQETQYFGPGTRLLVL.

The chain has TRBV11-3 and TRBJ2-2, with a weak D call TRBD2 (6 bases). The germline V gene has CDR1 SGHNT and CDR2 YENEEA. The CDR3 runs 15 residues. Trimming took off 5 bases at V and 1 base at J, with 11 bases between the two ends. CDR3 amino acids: CASSLGGLNTGELFF. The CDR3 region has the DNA TGTGCCAGCAGCCTGGGGGGACTGAACACCGGGGAGCTGTTTTTT. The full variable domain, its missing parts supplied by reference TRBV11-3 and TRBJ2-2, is EAGVVQSPRYKIIEKKQPVAFWCNPISGHNTLYWYLQNLGQGPELLIRYENEEAVDDSQLPKDRFSAERLKGVDSTLKIQPAELGDSAVYLCASSLGGLNTGELFFGEGSRLTVL.

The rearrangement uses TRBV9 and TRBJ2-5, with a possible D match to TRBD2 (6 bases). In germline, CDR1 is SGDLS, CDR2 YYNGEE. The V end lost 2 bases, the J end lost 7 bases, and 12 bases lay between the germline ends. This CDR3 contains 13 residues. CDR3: CASSVVLRGTQYF. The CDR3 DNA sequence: TGTGCCAGCAGCGTGGTGTTGCGGGGGACCCAGTACTTC.

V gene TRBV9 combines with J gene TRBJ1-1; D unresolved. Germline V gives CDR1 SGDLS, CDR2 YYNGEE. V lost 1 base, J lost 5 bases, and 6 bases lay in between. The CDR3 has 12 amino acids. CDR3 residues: CASSVSETEAFF. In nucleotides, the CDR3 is TGTGCCAGCAGCGTATCGGAGACTGAAGCTTTCTTT.

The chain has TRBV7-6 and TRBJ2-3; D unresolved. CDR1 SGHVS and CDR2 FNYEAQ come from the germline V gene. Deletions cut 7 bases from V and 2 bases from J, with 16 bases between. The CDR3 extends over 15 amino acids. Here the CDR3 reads CASTKRVSPTDTQYF. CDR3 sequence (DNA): TGTGCCAGCACCAAAAGGGTTAGCCCCACAGATACGCAGTATTTT. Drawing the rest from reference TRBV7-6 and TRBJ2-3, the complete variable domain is GAGVSQSPRYKVTKRGQDVALRCDPISGHVSLYWYRQALGQGPEFLTYFNYEAQQDKSGLPNDRFSAERPEGSISTLTIQRTEQRDSAMYRCASTKRVSPTDTQYFGPGTRLTVL.

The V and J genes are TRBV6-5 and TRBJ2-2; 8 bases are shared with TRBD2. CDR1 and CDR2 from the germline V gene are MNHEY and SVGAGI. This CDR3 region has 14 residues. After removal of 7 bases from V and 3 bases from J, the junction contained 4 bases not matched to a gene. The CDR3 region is CASKGAGDTGELFF. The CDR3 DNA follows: TGTGCCAGCAAGGGAGCGGGGGACACCGGGGAGCTGTTTTTT.